This is a list of T cell receptor beta chains from one sample in a study of CD4 T cells in relation to SARS-CoV-2 and coronaviruses. The assay was immunoSEQ multiplex PCR, and TCRdb's table has in-frame clones only and misses some. Of approximately 30,000 clones in the sample, 74% are singletons; the top ten hold around a quarter. These TCRs' antigens remain unknown. Source material: CD4+ T cells from PBMCs, cultured in vitro. Every receptor here comes from a human donor in good health. Each CDR3 is given with its conserved first and last residue. Each record gives: J gene, clone size, D gene, V gene, CDR3 DNA, CDR3 protein. D genes are given only for firm matches. Clone sizes are given selectively: once, few, many, or a class where the clone is expanded.

TRBJ1-4,-,-,TRBV11-2,TGTGCCAGCAGCTTAGTTGGGGGCTTTAATGAAAAACTGTTTTTT,CASSLVGGFNEKLFF
TRBJ1-3,-,-,TRBV2,TGTGCCAGCAGTGATATCACAGGCTCTGGAAACACCATATATTTT,CASSDITGSGNTIYF
TRBJ2-7,-,TRBD1,TRBV7-9,TGTGCCAGGACACAGGGGGAGTTCCTCTACGAGCAGTACTTC,CARTQGEFLYEQYF
TRBJ1-2,-,-,TRBV7-9,TGTGCCAGCAGCTTAGACGGAATCAACACCTTC,CASSLDGINTF
TRBJ2-2,-,-,TRBV18,TGTGCCAGCTCACCACCGGTGGCAGGGAACACCGGGGAGCTGTTTTTT,CASSPPVAGNTGELFF
TRBJ2-3,-,-,TRBV30,TGTGCCTGGAGTGTCTCCGCGAATACGCAGTATTTT,CAWSVSANTQYF
TRBJ2-7,once,TRBD2,TRBV13,TGTGCCAGCAGCGCGGGACTAGCGGGGGGATACGAGCAGTACTTC,CASSAGLAGGYEQYF
TRBJ2-7,-,TRBD1,TRBV13,TGTGCCAGCAGCTTAGGGGGACAGAGGTCCTACGAGCAGTACTTC,CASSLGGQRSYEQYF
TRBJ1-1,-,-,TRBV19,TGTGCCAGTAGTGAACCGGGACGCAATACTGAAGCTTTCTTT,CASSEPGRNTEAFF
TRBJ2-7,-,-,TRBV29-1,TGCAGCGTTAAAGTAACCCTCTCCTACGAGCAGTACTTC,CSVKVTLSYEQYF
TRBJ1-1,-,TRBD1,TRBV29-1,TGCAGCGAGACAGGGGGGACAGGGGGGATGTTTAACACTGAAGCTTTCTTT,CSETGGTGGMFNTEAFF
TRBJ2-7,-,TRBD1,TRBV19,TGTGCCAGTAGTATAGGGGACAGCTTCTACGAGCAGTACTTC,CASSIGDSFYEQYF
TRBJ2-7,-,TRBD1,TRBV7-2,TGTGCCAGCAGCTCACAGGGGGCGTACGAGCAGTACTTC,CASSSQGAYEQYF
TRBJ2-7,-,-,TRBV2,TGTGCCAGCACCCTCGGGGCAGGGGATGGCCCCTACGAGCAGTACTTC,CASTLGAGDGPYEQYF
TRBJ2-1,few,-,TRBV10-1,TGCGCCAGCAGTGAATTTGGGGGGATCGGCTCCTACAATGAGCAGTTCTTC,CASSEFGGIGSYNEQFF
TRBJ1-2,-,-,TRBV7-9,TGTGCCAGCAGCCCCTCTTTGGTCGGGCAGGGCGATCGAACAATGCGCTTC,CASSPSLVGQGDRTMRF
TRBJ1-4,-,-,TRBV4-3,TGCGCCAGCAGCCAGGCATGGGACTGGGGGGAAAAACTGTTTTTT,CASSQAWDWGEKLFF
TRBJ2-5,-,TRBD2,TRBV27,TGTGCCAGCAGGGAGGGACTAGCGGGAGACCGCCAAGAGACCCAGTACTTC,CASREGLAGDRQETQYF
TRBJ2-4,-,-,TRBV29-1,TGCAGCGTTTATTCTTCCATTGCCAAAAACATTCAGTACTTC,CSVYSSIAKNIQYF
TRBJ2-2,-,-,TRBV7-6,TGTGCCAGCAGCTTAGGTGCCAGGGAATCCCACGGGGAGCTGTTTTTT,CASSLGARESHGELFF
TRBJ2-2,-,-,TRBV7-9,TGTGCCAGCAGCTTAGTAGGTTTTAACACCGGGGAGCTGTTTTTT,CASSLVGFNTGELFF
TRBJ2-1,-,-,TRBV10-2,TGCGCCAGCAAGGGCTTAAGGGGGACGAAATTCTTC,CASKGLRGTKFF
TRBJ2-1,-,-,TRBV7-3,TGTGCCAGCAGCCCGGGACCAAACAATGAGCAGTTCTTC,CASSPGPNNEQFF
TRBJ1-2,-,TRBD1,TRBV9,TGTGCCAGCAGCGTACTCGGACAGGGGGCTTCTGGCTACACCTTC,CASSVLGQGASGYTF
TRBJ1-6,-,TRBD1,TRBV5-6,TGTGCCAGCAGAATCTGGGGCCAGGGGGGAACTTCACCCCTCCACTTT,CASRIWGQGGTSPLHF
TRBJ2-1,few,TRBD2,TRBV14,TGTGCCAGCAGCCCCACCACCGTGGGGGGCATAGCGGGGAGCTCCTACAATGAGCAGTTCTTC,CASSPTTVGGIAGSSYNEQFF
TRBJ2-5,-,-,TRBV6-5,TGTGCCAGCAGTCCCCTCGGCGGGGTTGGAGAGACCCAGTACTTC,CASSPLGGVGETQYF
TRBJ2-6,-,TRBD1,TRBV9,TGTGCCAGCAGCGTAAGGCAGGGGGCGAGCTCTGGGGCCAACGTCCTGACTTTC,CASSVRQGASSGANVLTF
TRBJ2-5,-,-,TRBV27,TGTGCCAGCAGTCAAAGGGCCCAAGAGACCCAGTACTTC,CASSQRAQETQYF
TRBJ2-5,once,-,TRBV29-1,TGCAGCGTTGATCGGGGTCAAGGGGAGACCCAGTACTTC,CSVDRGQGETQYF
TRBJ2-2,-,TRBD2,TRBV5-4,TGTGCCAGCAGCTTGCGGCGGGAGATGGCCGGGGAGCTGTTTTTT,CASSLRREMAGELFF
TRBJ2-5,-,-,TRBV3-1/TRBV3-2,TGTGCCAGCAGCCAAGAGATTCGAGGGACCCAGTACTTC,CASSQEIRGTQYF
TRBJ1-2,-,-,TRBV9,TGTGCCAGCAGCGTAGCCCCAGGGCGGGCGGTTGGCTACACCTTC,CASSVAPGRAVGYTF
TRBJ1-1,-,-,TRBV5-4,TGTGCCAGCAGCTCGACAGTTTACGCTGAAGCTTTCTTT,CASSSTVYAEAFF
TRBJ2-7,once,-,TRBV18,TGTGCCAGCTCACCGTCCGGGACTCCCTACGAGCAGTACTTC,CASSPSGTPYEQYF
TRBJ2-7,-,TRBD2,TRBV6-2/TRBV6-3,TGTGCCAGCAGTTACGTGGCGGGGGGGACCTACGAGCAGTACTTC,CASSYVAGGTYEQYF
TRBJ2-3,-,-,TRBV6-2/TRBV6-3,TGTGCCAGCAGTCCCCGACCCGACAGTCGGGGTACGCAGTATTTT,CASSPRPDSRGTQYF
TRBJ1-1,-,TRBD1,TRBV12-3/TRBV12-4,TGTGCCAGCGGCAGGGGGGAGGGCACTGAAGCTTTCTTT,CASGRGEGTEAFF
TRBJ1-1,-,-,TRBV19,TGTGCCAGTAGTAAGTGGGGGGATGGTACTGAAGCTTTCTTT,CASSKWGDGTEAFF
TRBJ2-7,-,TRBD2,TRBV2,TGTGCCAGCAGTGTGGCGGGAGGACGCTACGAGCAGTACTTC,CASSVAGGRYEQYF
TRBJ2-3,-,TRBD2,TRBV5-6,TGTGCCAGCAGACGTAGCGGGAGGGCCGCAGATACGCAGTATTTT,CASRRSGRAADTQYF
TRBJ2-2,once,-,TRBV28,TGTGCCAGCAGTTTGGGCCAGTACACCGGGGAGCTGTTTTTT,CASSLGQYTGELFF
TRBJ2-7,-,-,TRBV2,TGTGCCAGCAGTGGACGACAGCTTTCCTACGAGCAGTACTTC,CASSGRQLSYEQYF
TRBJ1-4,-,-,TRBV7-2,TGTGCCAGCAGCTTAGACGGGTGGGGATCGGAACTGTTTTTT,CASSLDGWGSELFF
TRBJ2-3,-,-,TRBV19,TGTGCCAGTAGTATGGGGGAGGATACGCAGTATTTT,CASSMGEDTQYF